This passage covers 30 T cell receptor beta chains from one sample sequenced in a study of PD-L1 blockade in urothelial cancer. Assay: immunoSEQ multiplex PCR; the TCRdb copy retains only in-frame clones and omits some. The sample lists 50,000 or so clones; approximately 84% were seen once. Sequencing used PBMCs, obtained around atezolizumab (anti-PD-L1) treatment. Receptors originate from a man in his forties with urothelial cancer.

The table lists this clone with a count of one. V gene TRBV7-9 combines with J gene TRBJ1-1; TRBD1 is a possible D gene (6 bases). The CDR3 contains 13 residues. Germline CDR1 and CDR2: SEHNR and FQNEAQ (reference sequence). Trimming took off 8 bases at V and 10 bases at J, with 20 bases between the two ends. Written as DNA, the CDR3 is TGTGCCAGCGGGAAAACAGGGTCGGGAGGAGCTTTCTTT. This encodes CASGKTGSGGAFF. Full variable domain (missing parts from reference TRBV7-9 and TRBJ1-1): DTGVSQNPRHKITKRGQNVTFRCDPISEHNRLYWYRQTLGQGPEFLTYFQNEAQLEKSRLLSDRFSAERPKGSFSTLEIQRTEQGDSAMYLCASGKTGSGGAFFGQGTRLTVV.

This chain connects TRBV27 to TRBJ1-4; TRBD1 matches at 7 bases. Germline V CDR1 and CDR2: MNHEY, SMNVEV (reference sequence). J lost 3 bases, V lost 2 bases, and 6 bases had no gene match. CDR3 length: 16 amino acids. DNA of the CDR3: TGTGCCAGCAGTTTAGCCCCGGGACAGCCTAATGAAAAACTGTTTTTT. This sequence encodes CASSLAPGQPNEKLFF. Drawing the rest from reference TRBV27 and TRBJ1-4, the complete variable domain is EAQVTQNPRYLITVTGKKLTVTCSQNMNHEYMSWYRQDPGLGLRQIYYSMNVEVTDKGDVPEGYKVSRKEKRNFPLILESPSPNQTSLYFCASSLAPGQPNEKLFFGSGTQLSVL.

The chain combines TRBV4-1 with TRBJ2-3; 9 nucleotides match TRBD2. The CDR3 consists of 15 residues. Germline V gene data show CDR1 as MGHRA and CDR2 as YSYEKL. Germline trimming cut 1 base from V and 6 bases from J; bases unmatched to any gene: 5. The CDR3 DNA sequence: TGCGCCAGCAGCCAAGGACTAGCGGTGGGTGATACGCAGTATTTT. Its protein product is CASSQGLAVGDTQYF.

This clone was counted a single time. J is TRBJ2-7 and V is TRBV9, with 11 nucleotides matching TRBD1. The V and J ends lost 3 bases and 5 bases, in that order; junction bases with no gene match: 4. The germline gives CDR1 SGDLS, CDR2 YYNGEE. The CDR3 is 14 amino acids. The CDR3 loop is CASSDGQGANEQYF. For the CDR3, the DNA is TGTGCCAGCAGCGACGGACAGGGGGCCAACGAGCAGTACTTC.

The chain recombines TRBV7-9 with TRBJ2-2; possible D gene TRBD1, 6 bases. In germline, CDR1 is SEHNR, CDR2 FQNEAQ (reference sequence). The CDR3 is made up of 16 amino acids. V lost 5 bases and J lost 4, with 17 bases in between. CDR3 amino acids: CASSTSRQVRTGELFF. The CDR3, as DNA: TGTGCCAGCAGCACCTCAAGACAGGTTCGCACCGGGGAGCTGTTTTTT. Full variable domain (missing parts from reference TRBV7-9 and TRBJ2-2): DTGVSQNPRHKITKRGQNVTFRCDPISEHNRLYWYRQTLGQGPEFLTYFQNEAQLEKSRLLSDRFSAERPKGSFSTLEIQRTEQGDSAMYLCASSTSRQVRTGELFFGEGSRLTVL.

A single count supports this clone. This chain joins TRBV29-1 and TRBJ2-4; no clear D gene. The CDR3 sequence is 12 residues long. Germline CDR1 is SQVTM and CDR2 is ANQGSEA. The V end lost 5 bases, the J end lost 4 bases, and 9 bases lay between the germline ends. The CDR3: CSVLSGKNIQYF. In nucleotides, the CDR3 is TGCAGCGTTCTATCCGGGAAAAACATTCAGTACTTC.

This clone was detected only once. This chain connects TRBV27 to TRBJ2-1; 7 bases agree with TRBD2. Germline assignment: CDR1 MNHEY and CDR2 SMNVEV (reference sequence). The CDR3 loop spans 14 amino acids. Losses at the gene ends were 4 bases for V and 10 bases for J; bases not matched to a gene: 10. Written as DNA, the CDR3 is TGTGCCAGCAGTTCCGCGGGGGAAGCGCGAGAGCAGTTCTTC. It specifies CASSSAGEAREQFF.

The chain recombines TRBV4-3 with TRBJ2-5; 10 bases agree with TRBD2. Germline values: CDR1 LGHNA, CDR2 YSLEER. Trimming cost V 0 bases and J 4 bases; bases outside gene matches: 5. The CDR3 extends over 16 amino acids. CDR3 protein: CASSQDFASGGETQYF. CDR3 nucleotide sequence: TGCGCCAGCAGCCAAGATTTTGCTAGCGGGGGAGAGACCCAGTACTTC.

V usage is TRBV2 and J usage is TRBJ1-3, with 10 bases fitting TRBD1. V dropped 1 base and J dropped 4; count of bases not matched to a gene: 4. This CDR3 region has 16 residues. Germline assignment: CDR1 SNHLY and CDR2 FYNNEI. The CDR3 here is CASSEGGQGTGNTIYF. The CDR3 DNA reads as TGTGCCAGCAGTGAAGGGGGACAGGGGACGGGAAACACCATATATTTT.

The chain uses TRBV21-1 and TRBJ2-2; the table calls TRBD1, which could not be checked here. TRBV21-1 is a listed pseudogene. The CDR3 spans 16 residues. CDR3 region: CASSKARGSGTGELFF. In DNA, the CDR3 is TGTGCCAGCAGCAAAGCTAGGGGGAGTGGGACCGGGGAGCTGTTTTTT.

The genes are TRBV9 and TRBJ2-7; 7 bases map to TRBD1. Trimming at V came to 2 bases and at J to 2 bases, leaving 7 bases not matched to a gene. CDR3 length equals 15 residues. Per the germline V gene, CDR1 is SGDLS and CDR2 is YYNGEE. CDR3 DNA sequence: TGTGCCAGCAGCGTCGGACAGGTCGGTCCCTACGAGCAGTACTTC. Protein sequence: CASSVGQVGPYEQYF.

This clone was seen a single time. The DNA for the CDR3 is TGTGCCAGCAGCTTGGGACAGGGGGGAAGCTCTGGAAACACCATATATTTT. Translation: CASSLGQGGSSGNTIYF. The V gene is TRBV5-6, the J gene TRBJ1-3; 9 bases fit TRBD1. With 0 bases clipped from V and 0 bases from J, the junction kept 4 bases outside the gene matches. CDR1 and CDR2 (germline): SGHDT, YYEEEE. The CDR3 covers 17 residues.

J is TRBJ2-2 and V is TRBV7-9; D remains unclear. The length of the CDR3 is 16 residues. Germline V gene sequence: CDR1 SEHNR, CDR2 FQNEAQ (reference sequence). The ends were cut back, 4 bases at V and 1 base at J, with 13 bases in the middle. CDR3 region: CASSSPLTMNTGELFF. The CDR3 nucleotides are TGTGCCAGCAGCTCCCCACTGACAATGAACACCGGGGAGCTGTTTTTT.

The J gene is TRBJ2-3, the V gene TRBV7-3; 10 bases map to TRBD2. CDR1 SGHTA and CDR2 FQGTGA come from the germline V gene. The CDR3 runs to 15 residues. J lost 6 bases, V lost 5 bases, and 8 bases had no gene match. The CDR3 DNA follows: TGTGCCAGCAGCCGGACTAGCGGCCCCCGGGATACGCAGTATTTT. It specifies CASSRTSGPRDTQYF.

In DNA form, the CDR3 reads TGTGCCGTGCGTGGCGCCAGGAAGAACACTGAAGCTTTCTTT. It yields the protein CAVRGARKNTEAFF. The chain uses TRBV6-5 and TRBJ1-1; no firm D call. CDR3 length equals 14 residues. Looked up from germline, CDR1 is MNHEY and CDR2 is SVGAGI. V was trimmed by 11 bases and J by 1 base, leaving 17 bases between them.

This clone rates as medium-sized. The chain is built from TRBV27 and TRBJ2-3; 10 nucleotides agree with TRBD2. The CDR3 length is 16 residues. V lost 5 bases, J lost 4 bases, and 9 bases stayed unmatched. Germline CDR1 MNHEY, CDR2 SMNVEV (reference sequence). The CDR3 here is CASSRAGGPKSDTQYF. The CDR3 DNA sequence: TGTGCCAGCAGTCGAGCGGGAGGGCCCAAGTCAGATACGCAGTATTTT.

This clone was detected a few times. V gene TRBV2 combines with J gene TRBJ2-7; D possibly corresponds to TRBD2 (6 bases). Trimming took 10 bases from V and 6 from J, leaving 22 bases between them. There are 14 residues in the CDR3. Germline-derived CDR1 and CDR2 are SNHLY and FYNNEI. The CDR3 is CAIEKGSGTVEQYF. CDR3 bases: TGTGCCATCGAGAAGGGGTCAGGGACTGTCGAGCAGTACTTC.

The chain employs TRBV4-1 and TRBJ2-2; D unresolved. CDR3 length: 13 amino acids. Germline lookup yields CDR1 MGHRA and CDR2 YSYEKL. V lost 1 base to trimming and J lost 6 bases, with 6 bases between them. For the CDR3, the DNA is TGCGCCAGCAGCCAAGGTACGGCCGGGGAGCTGTTTTTT. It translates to CASSQGTAGELFF.

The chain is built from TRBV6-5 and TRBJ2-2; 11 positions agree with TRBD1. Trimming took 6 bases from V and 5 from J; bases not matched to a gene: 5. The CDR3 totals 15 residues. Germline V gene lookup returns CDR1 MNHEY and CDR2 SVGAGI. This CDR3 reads CASRSDRGRTGELFF. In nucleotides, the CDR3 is TGTGCCAGCAGATCGGACAGGGGGCGAACCGGGGAGCTGTTTTTT.

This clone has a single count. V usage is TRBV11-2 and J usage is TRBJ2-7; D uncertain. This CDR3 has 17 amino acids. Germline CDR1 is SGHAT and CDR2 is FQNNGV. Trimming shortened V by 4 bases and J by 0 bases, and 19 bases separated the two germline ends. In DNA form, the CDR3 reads TGTGCCAGCAGCTCCTCGTCTGGCAGGCGTGACTCCTACGAGCAGTACTTC. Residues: CASSSSSGRRDSYEQYF.

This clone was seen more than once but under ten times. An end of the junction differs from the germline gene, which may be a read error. CDR3 DNA sequence: TGTGCCATCAAAGGAGTCGGCGGCGATCGCCCAGCATTGTTC. Translated, it gives CAIKGVGGDRPALF. This chain links TRBV10-3 with TRBJ1-5; D is ambiguous. CDR1 and CDR2 from the germline V gene are ENHRY and SYGVKD. The CDR3 runs to 14 residues.

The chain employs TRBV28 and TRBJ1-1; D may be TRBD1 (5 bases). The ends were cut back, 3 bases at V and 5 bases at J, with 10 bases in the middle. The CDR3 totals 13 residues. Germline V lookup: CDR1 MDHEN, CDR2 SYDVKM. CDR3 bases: TGTGCCAGCAGTTTGGGGGGGGATACTGAAGCTTTCTTT. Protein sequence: CASSLGGDTEAFF.

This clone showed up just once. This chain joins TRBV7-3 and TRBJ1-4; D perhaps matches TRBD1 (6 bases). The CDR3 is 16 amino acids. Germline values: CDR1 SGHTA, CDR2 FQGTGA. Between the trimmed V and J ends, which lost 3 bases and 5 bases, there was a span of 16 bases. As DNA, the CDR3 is TGTGCCAGCAGCTTCCGACAGGTCCGCCGGAATGAAAAACTGTTTTTT. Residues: CASSFRQVRRNEKLFF.

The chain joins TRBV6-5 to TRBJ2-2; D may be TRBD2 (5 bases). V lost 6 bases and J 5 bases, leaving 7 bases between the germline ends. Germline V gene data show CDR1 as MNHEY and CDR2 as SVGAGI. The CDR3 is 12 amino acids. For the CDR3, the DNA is TGTGCCAGCAGGCCGGGGACCGGGGAGCTGTTTTTT. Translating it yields CASRPGTGELFF.

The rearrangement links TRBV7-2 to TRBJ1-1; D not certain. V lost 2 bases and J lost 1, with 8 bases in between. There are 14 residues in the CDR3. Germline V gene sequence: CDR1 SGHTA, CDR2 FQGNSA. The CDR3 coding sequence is TGTGCCAGCAGCTTATTAAGCAAGAACACTGAAGCTTTCTTT. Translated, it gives CASSLLSKNTEAFF.

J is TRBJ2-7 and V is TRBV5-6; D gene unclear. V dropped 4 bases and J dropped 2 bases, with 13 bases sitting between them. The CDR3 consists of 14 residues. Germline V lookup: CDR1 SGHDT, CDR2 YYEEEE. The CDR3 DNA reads TGTGCCAGCAGCCCAAAAGACACAACCTACGAGCAGTACTTC. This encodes CASSPKDTTYEQYF.

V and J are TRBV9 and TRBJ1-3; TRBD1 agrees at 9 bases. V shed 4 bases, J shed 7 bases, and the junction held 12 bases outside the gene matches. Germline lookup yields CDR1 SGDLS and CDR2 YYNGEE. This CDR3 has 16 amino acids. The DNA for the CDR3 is TGTGCCAGCAGCCCTTCTCCGGGACAGGGAACGAACACCATATATTTT. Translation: CASSPSPGQGTNTIYF.

The CDR3 loop is CASAATDRPPFYGYTF. CDR3 DNA sequence: TGTGCCAGCGCCGCAACGGACAGGCCCCCCTTCTATGGCTACACCTTC. The chain uses TRBV19 and TRBJ1-2, with 7 bases identical to TRBD1. V lost 9 bases to trimming and J lost 4 bases; unmatched junction nucleotides: 17. The CDR3 runs to 16 residues. Germline loops: CDR1 LNHDA, CDR2 SQIVND (reference sequence).

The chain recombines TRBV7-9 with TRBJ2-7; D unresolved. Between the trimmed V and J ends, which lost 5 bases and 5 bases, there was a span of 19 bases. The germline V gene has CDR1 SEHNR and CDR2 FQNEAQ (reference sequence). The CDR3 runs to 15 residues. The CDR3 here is CASSQRLVEAHEQYF. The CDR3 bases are TGTGCCAGCAGCCAAAGGTTGGTCGAGGCCCACGAGCAGTACTTC.

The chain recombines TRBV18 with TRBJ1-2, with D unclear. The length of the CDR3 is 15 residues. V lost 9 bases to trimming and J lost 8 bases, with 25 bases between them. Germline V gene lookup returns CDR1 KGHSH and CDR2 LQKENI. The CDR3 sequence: CASCPLGGSPEGYTF. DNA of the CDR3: TGTGCCAGTTGCCCCCTCGGCGGCAGTCCAGAAGGCTACACCTTC.